Shown below are 31 T cell receptor beta chains from a single sample sequenced in a study of identical twins. A single record per CDR3 protein comes from TCRdb applying MiXCR to the 5' RACE reads. This sample has approximately 500,000 distinct CDR3 sequences, with roughly 26% found just once. A further study also used this sample, focusing on T cells expressing NK-cell markers.

Sequences were obtained from CD4+ T cells sorted from blood. All receptors derive from a woman aged 18-35 years in good health.

The chain is built from TRBV7-9 and TRBJ2-1, with 7 bases matching TRBD1. The V gene's germline CDR1 is SEHNR and CDR2 FQNEAQ (reference sequence). The trim removed 2 bases at V and 6 bases at J, leaving 4 bases unmatched. This CDR3 region has 14 residues. CDR3 in amino acids: CASSLRGDSNEQFF. The CDR3 DNA reads TGTGCCAGCAGCTTAAGAGGGGACAGCAATGAGCAGTTCTTC.

This chain links TRBV6-1 with TRBJ2-2; tentative D call: TRBD1 (6 bases). The CDR3 extends over 16 amino acids. Germline V gives CDR1 MNHNS, CDR2 SASEGT. V was cut by 5 bases and J by 6 bases, with 19 bases left in between. The CDR3 sequence: CASSPTPTGPAGELFF. In nucleotides, the CDR3 is TGTGCCAGCAGTCCCACCCCTACAGGGCCCGCCGGGGAGCTGTTTTTT.

The chain has TRBV5-1 and TRBJ2-7; TRBD2 matches at 8 bases. The germline V gene encodes CDR1 SGHRS and CDR2 YFSETQ. The trim removed 7 bases at V and 2 bases at J, leaving 5 bases unmatched. There are 13 residues in the CDR3. CDR3 protein: CASAGTSTYEQYF. The CDR3 coding sequence is TGCGCCAGCGCCGGGACTAGTACCTACGAGCAGTACTTC.

This clonotype was picked up a small number of times. This chain links TRBV20-1 with TRBJ2-5; D is perhaps TRBD2 (5 bases). CDR3 length: 14 residues. Germline-derived CDR1 and CDR2 are DFQATT and SNEGSKA (reference sequence). Trimming left V 1 base short and J 4 bases short, with 13 bases between. CDR3 nucleotide sequence: TGCAGTGCTAGAGTGGCGAGTGCGGGAGAGACCCAGTACTTC. Translated: CSARVASAGETQYF.

This chain joins TRBV10-3 and TRBJ2-3; 10 bases are shared with TRBD2. With V trimmed by 3 bases and J by 1 base, 4 bases remained unmatched. This CDR3 comprises 16 residues. Germline V gene lookup returns CDR1 ENHRY and CDR2 SYGVKD. The CDR3 sequence: CAISDTAGGGTDTQYF. CDR3 coding DNA: TGTGCCATCAGTGACACAGCGGGAGGGGGCACAGATACGCAGTATTTT.

This clonotype was observed a few times. The chain joins TRBV2 to TRBJ1-5, with a tentative D call TRBD1 (6 bases). V was cut by 7 bases and J by 5 bases, with 12 bases left in between. CDR3 length: 13 amino acids. CDR1 and CDR2 (germline): SNHLY, FYNNEI. The DNA of the CDR3 is TGTGCCAGCACCCCGGGGGCCGATCAGCCCCAGCATTTT. Protein sequence: CASTPGADQPQHF. The full variable domain, its missing parts supplied by reference TRBV2 and TRBJ1-5, is EPEVTQTPSHQVTQMGQEVILRCVPISNHLYFYWYRQILGQKVEFLVSFYNNEISEKSEIFDDQFSVERPDGSNFTLKIRSTKLEDSAMYFCASTPGADQPQHFGDGTRLSIL.

The chain employs TRBV3-1 and TRBJ1-5; D is possibly TRBD1 (5 bases). V dropped 1 base and J dropped 9 bases, with 13 bases sitting between them. The CDR3 extends over 14 amino acids. Germline values: CDR1 LGHDT, CDR2 YNNKEL (reference sequence). As DNA, the CDR3 is TGTGCCAGCAGCCAAGCAGGGTCCCAATCGCCCCAGCATTTT. Its translation is CASSQAGSQSPQHF.

This clonotype was seen only a few times. The chain has TRBV6-1 and TRBJ1-5; D gene ambiguous. V was shortened by 5 bases and J by 5 bases, with 10 bases between the two germline ends. CDR1 and CDR2 from the germline V gene are MNHNS and SASEGT. CDR3 length equals 13 residues. This CDR3 is CASSRTDYQPQHF. In DNA, the CDR3 is TGTGCCAGCAGTCGGACTGATTATCAGCCCCAGCATTTT.

This clonotype was picked up a small number of times. This chain uses TRBV4-2 with TRBJ2-2; D is tentatively TRBD1 or TRBD2 (5 bases each). Germline CDR1 reads LGHNA; CDR2 reads YNFKEQ. This CDR3 contains 15 residues. Trimming removed 1 base at V and 5 bases at J, with 11 bases between. The CDR3 nucleotides are TGTGCCAGCAGCCAAGTGGGGACCGAGACCGGGGAGCTGTTTTTT. Amino acids: CASSQVGTETGELFF.

The rearrangement joins TRBV11-2 to TRBJ2-1, with TRBD1 matching 8 bases. This CDR3 contains 15 residues. V lost 1 base, J lost 7 bases, and 6 bases stayed unmatched. CDR1 is SGHAT and CDR2 is FQNNGV in the germline V gene. CDR3 in amino acids: CASSLVGQGKNEQFF. The CDR3, as DNA: TGTGCCAGCAGCTTAGTTGGACAGGGAAAGAATGAGCAGTTCTTC.

This clonotype was seen only a few times. This chain uses TRBV12-3 or TRBV12-4 with TRBJ2-3, with D possibly called TRBD1 or TRBD2 (6 bases each). This CDR3 spans 13 amino acids. The V end was cut by 4 bases, the J end by 3 bases, with 8 bases between. CDR3 sequence: CASSWRGTDTQYF. For the CDR3, the DNA is TGTGCCAGCAGTTGGAGGGGGACAGATACGCAGTATTTT.

This clonotype turned up a few times. The rearrangement uses TRBV12-3 or TRBV12-4 and TRBJ2-3; tentatively, D is TRBD2 (5 bases). This CDR3 has 14 amino acids. V gave up 5 bases and J gave up 6 bases, with 15 bases separating them. The DNA for the CDR3 is TGTGCCAGCAGTGGAGGAGGAGCCGCCGATACGCAGTATTTT. Its protein is CASSGGGAADTQYF.

The rearrangement links TRBV5-1 to TRBJ1-4, with 8 bases fitting TRBD1. This CDR3 is built from 14 residues. V was pared by 4 bases and J by 4 bases, with 3 bases of the junction left unmatched. CDR1 and CDR2 (germline): SGHRS, YFSETQ. The CDR3 loop reads CASSRGQDNEKLFF. As DNA, the CDR3 is TGCGCCAGCAGCCGGGGACAGGATAATGAAAAACTGTTTTTT. The full variable domain, with the rest looked up from reference TRBV5-1 and TRBJ1-4, is KAGVTQTPRYLIKTRGQQVTLSCSPISGHRSVSWYQQTPGQGLQFLFEYFSETQRNKGNFPGRFSGRQFSNSRSEMNVSTLELGDSALYLCASSRGQDNEKLFFGSGTQLSVL.

The chain links TRBV5-1 to TRBJ1-2; possible D gene TRBD1, 6 bases. Trimming removed 4 bases from V and 5 bases from J, with 15 bases in between. Germline CDR1 reads SGHRS; CDR2 reads YFSETQ. The CDR3 is made up of 14 amino acids. CDR3 coding DNA: TGCGCCAGCAGCCCCTACGGACAGTTTTATGGCTACACCTTC. Its protein is CASSPYGQFYGYTF.

This clonotype came up a few times. The rearrangement joins TRBV20-1 to TRBJ2-5; D not resolved. V dropped 6 bases and J dropped 3 bases, with 17 bases sitting between them. Germline V CDR1 and CDR2: DFQATT, SNEGSKA (reference sequence). This CDR3 has 14 residues. The CDR3, as DNA: TGCAGTGCCCATCGTTCCAGCGCTGAAGAGACCCAGTACTTC. Its protein is CSAHRSSAEETQYF.

The gene calls are TRBV5-5 and TRBJ2-7; 8 bases line up with TRBD1. The CDR3 extends over 14 amino acids. J lost 7 bases, V lost 3 bases, and 9 bases had no gene match. CDR1 and CDR2 from the germline V gene are SGHKS and YYEKEE (reference sequence). The CDR3: CASSSGQGTGEQYF. Written as DNA, the CDR3 is TGTGCCAGCAGCTCCGGACAGGGTACGGGAGAGCAGTACTTC.

The gene calls are TRBV4-1 and TRBJ2-3, with 12 bases identical to TRBD2. Germline CDR1 MGHRA, CDR2 YSYEKL. J lost 5 bases, V lost 4 bases, and 4 bases had no gene match. The CDR3 has 15 residues. The CDR3 loop reads CASSPASGGGDTQYF. For the CDR3, the DNA is TGCGCCAGCAGCCCGGCTAGCGGGGGGGGAGATACGCAGTATTTT.

This chain joins TRBV6-5 and TRBJ2-7; D gene ambiguous. Germline loops: CDR1 MNHEY, CDR2 SVGAGI. The V end lost 2 bases, the J end lost 7 bases, and 9 bases lay between the germline ends. CDR3 length equals 12 residues. The CDR3 coding sequence is TGTGCCAGCAGTTACGGCTTTGGGGAGCAGTACTTC. Protein product: CASSYGFGEQYF.

The V call is TRBV5-1, the J call TRBJ2-3; D is unresolved. In germline, CDR1 is SGHRS, CDR2 YFSETQ. CDR3 length: 13 amino acids. The V end lost 1 base, the J end lost 4 bases, and 7 bases lay between the germline ends. CDR3 residues: CASSLSISDTQYF. CDR3 nucleotides: TGCGCCAGCAGCTTGTCCATTTCAGATACGCAGTATTTT.

Only a few counts were recorded for this clonotype. The chain is built from TRBV3-1 and TRBJ2-3, with 7 positions matching TRBD2. V lost 5 bases to trimming and J lost 0 bases; unmatched junction nucleotides: 2. Germline V gene sequence: CDR1 LGHDT, CDR2 YNNKEL (reference sequence). This CDR3 region has 14 residues. CDR3 loop: CASSLRESTDTQYF. For the CDR3, the DNA is TGTGCCAGCAGCTTGCGGGAGAGCACAGATACGCAGTATTTT.

V gene TRBV20-1 combines with J gene TRBJ2-5; 8 nucleotides agree with TRBD2. CDR3 length: 12 amino acids. The germline V gene has CDR1 DFQATT and CDR2 SNEGSKA (reference sequence). This chain's CDR3 is CSIHSGEETQYF. CDR3 sequence (DNA): TGCAGCATACATAGCGGGGAAGAGACCCAGTACTTC.

This clonotype showed up just a few times. The V and J genes are TRBV20-1 and TRBJ2-3; D uncertain. CDR1 DFQATT and CDR2 SNEGSKA come from the germline V gene (reference sequence). The V gene lost 5 bases and the J gene lost 2 bases, with 14 bases spanning the gap. This CDR3 region has 14 residues. The CDR3 nucleotides are TGCAGTGCTGCCAGTTACAGTGCCACAGATACGCAGTATTTT. This sequence encodes CSAASYSATDTQYF.

This clonotype was seen a handful of times. The rearrangement links TRBV15 to TRBJ1-1, with a possible D match to TRBD1 (6 bases). V was cut by 1 base and J by 4 bases, with 19 bases left in between. The CDR3 runs to 17 residues. Looked up from germline, CDR1 is LNHNV and CDR2 is YYDKDF (reference sequence). The DNA of the CDR3 is TGTGCCACCAGCAGAGTAGGGGGACCCGAACGGAGCACTGAAGCTTTCTTT. Protein product: CATSRVGGPERSTEAFF.

The rearrangement joins TRBV5-6 to TRBJ2-1; D tentatively fits TRBD1 or TRBD2 (5 bases each). The V gene's germline CDR1 is SGHDT and CDR2 YYEEEE. The CDR3 loop spans 12 amino acids. The V gene lost 1 base and the J gene lost 9 bases, with 8 bases spanning the gap. The chain's CDR3 is CASSLWGSEQFF. CDR3 sequence (DNA): TGTGCCAGCAGCTTGTGGGGGAGTGAGCAGTTCTTC.

The CDR3 nucleotides are TGTGCCAGCAGCGTCGGGACTCCCAGGGTAGGAGAGACCCAGTACTTC. This translates into CASSVGTPRVGETQYF. The rearrangement links TRBV7-9 to TRBJ2-5, with D possibly being TRBD2 (6 bases). CDR3 size: 16 residues. V was pared by 5 bases and J by 4 bases, with 20 bases between. Germline assignment: CDR1 SEHNR and CDR2 FQNEAQ (reference sequence).

This clonotype was counted between two and nine times. V gene TRBV12-3 or TRBV12-4 combines with J gene TRBJ1-6, with a possible D match to TRBD1 (5 bases). Trimming cost V 8 bases and J 6 bases, with 14 bases left between them. The CDR3 runs to 14 residues. CDR3 DNA: TGTGCCAGCGGCTTGAGGGGATCTAATTCACCCCTCCACTTT. This sequence encodes CASGLRGSNSPLHF.

This clonotype was seen ten or more times. The genes are TRBV10-3 and TRBJ2-7, with TRBD2 as a possible D gene (6 bases). The CDR3 has 11 residues. The germline V gene has CDR1 ENHRY and CDR2 SYGVKD. V shed 7 bases and J shed 6 bases, with 10 bases lying between them. The CDR3 nucleotides are TGTGCCATCAACGGAGGGATCGAGCAGTACTTC. Translated: CAINGGIEQYF.

The chain recombines TRBV5-6 with TRBJ1-2, with 7 bases aligning to TRBD1. The junction had 12 bases not matched to a gene; V was cut back by 2 bases and J by 8 bases. The germline gives CDR1 SGHDT, CDR2 YYEEEE. This CDR3 contains 15 residues. CDR3 protein: CASSFLGEGARGYTF. The CDR3 DNA follows: TGTGCCAGCAGCTTTCTGGGAGAGGGGGCGAGAGGCTACACCTTC. Together with reference TRBV5-6 and TRBJ1-2, the CDR3 gives the full variable domain: DAGVTQSPTHLIKTRGQQVTLRCSPKSGHDTVSWYQQALGQGPQFIFQYYEEEERQRGNFPDRFSGHQFPNYSSELNVNALLLGDSALYLCASSFLGEGARGYTFGSGTRLTVV.

V and J are TRBV20-1 and TRBJ1-2; 7 bases agree with TRBD1. The germline CDR1 and CDR2 sequences are DFQATT and SNEGSKA (reference sequence). The trim removed 6 bases at V and 4 bases at J, leaving 8 bases unmatched. The CDR3 contains 13 residues. The CDR3 spells CSALEGAGYGYTF. The CDR3 DNA sequence: TGCAGTGCGCTCGAGGGGGCCGGCTATGGCTACACCTTC.

V and J are TRBV7-9 and TRBJ2-7, with D possibly matching TRBD1 (6 bases). The CDR3 has 13 residues. Germline CDR1 SEHNR, CDR2 FQNEAQ (reference sequence). V lost 1 base, J lost 6 bases, and 10 bases lay in between. The CDR3 DNA sequence: TGTGCCAGCAGCTTAGTGACCAGGGGCGAGCAGTACTTC. It specifies CASSLVTRGEQYF.

This clonotype was detected only a few times. The DNA for the CDR3 is TGCGCCAGCAGCCGTTATGAGAACACTGAAGCTTTCTTT. This sequence encodes CASSRYENTEAFF. This rearrangement joins TRBV5-1 to TRBJ1-1; D remains ambiguous. The CDR3 totals 13 residues. Germline V gene lookup returns CDR1 SGHRS and CDR2 YFSETQ. V lost 4 bases, J lost 1 base, and 8 bases lay in between.